This paragraph reports one T cell receptor (beta chain). The data were taken from a study of blood T cell repertoires in COVID-19. Study-level information: Nucleic acid was either cDNA or gDNA, and it came from T cells, B-cell-depleted T cells, or PBMCs.

TCRdb keeps only in-frame clones here, not all; method: immunoSEQ multiplex PCR. The data show about 280,000 clones, with approximately 88% seen just once and 6% to 7% held by the top ten. Two consecutive negative NP/OP PCR tests, clearance, or resolved symptoms defined Cohort 3 recovery. The CDR3 totals 15 residues. V lost 1 base, J lost 3 bases, and 13 bases lay in between. The germline V gene has CDR1 SGHTA and CDR2 FQGNSA. The gene calls are TRBV7-2 and TRBJ2-7; D may be TRBD2 (6 bases). This receptor was identified in a woman aged 40-49 years who had recovered from COVID-19. Sequenced sample: PBMCs or T cells enriched from blood (not recorded which). The CDR3 sequence: CASSLGNREIYEQYF. The CDR3 bases are TGTGCCAGCAGCTTAGGCAACCGGGAGATCTACGAGCAGTACTTC. Full variable domain (outside the CDR3, taken from reference TRBV7-2 and TRBJ2-7): GAGVSQSPSNKVTEKGKDVELRCDPISGHTALYWYRQSLGQGLEFLIYFQGNSAPDKSGLPSDRFSAERTGGSVSTLTIQRTQQEDSAVYLCASSLGNREIYEQYFGPGTRLTVT.